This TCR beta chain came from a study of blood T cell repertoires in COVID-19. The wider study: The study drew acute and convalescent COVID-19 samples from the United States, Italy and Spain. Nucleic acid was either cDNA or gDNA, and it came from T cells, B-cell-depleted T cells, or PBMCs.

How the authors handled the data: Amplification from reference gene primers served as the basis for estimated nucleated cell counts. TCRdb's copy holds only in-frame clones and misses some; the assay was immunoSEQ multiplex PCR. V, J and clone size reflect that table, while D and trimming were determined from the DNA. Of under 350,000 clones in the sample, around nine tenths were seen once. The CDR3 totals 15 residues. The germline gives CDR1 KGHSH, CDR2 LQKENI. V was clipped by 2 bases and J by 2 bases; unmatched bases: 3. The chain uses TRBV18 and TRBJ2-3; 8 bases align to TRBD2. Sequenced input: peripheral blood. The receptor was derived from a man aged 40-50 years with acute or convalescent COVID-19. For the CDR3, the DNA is TGTGCCAGCTCACCAACTAGCGGCCCCACAGATACGCAGTATTTT. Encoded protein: CASSPTSGPTDTQYF.